Below, 28 T cell receptor beta chains from the same sample are listed, as sequenced in a study of OX40 agonist ivuxolimab in advanced cancers. Here immunoSEQ multiplex PCR was the method, and the copy in TCRdb shows in-frame clones only, minus some. The sample holds some 40,000 clones, about three quarters seen once. This specimen was CD4+ or CD8+ T cells sorted from blood, taken in a trial of the OX40 agonist ivuxolimab. All receptors come from an adult with an advanced solid tumor such as melanoma, head and neck, liver or kidney cancer.

The chain couples TRBV27 to TRBJ1-5, with TRBD1 matching 8 bases. This CDR3 has 16 residues. Looked up from germline, CDR1 is MNHEY and CDR2 is SMNVEV (reference sequence). J was trimmed by 4 bases and V by 3 bases; bases with no gene match: 8. The CDR3 loop reads CASSFYGTGGNQPQHF. CDR3 coding DNA: TGTGCCAGCAGTTTCTATGGGACAGGAGGGAATCAGCCCCAGCATTTT.

The chain couples TRBV19 to TRBJ1-4; D is uncertain. This CDR3 is 13 amino acids long. The V gene's germline CDR1 is LNHDA and CDR2 SQIVND (reference sequence). V lost 4 bases and J 4 bases, leaving 7 bases between the germline ends. The CDR3 DNA reads TGTGCCAGTAGTACCGCCTATAATGAAAAACTGTTTTTT. Amino acids: CASSTAYNEKLFF.

The V call is TRBV18, the J call TRBJ2-6; D is undetermined. The germline gives CDR1 KGHSH, CDR2 LQKENI. This CDR3 is built from 17 residues. V gave up 0 bases and J gave up 0 bases, with 9 bases separating them. This chain's CDR3 is CASSPPALSSGANVLTF. DNA of the CDR3: TGTGCCAGCTCACCACCAGCGTTAAGCTCTGGGGCCAACGTCCTGACTTTC. Filled out from reference TRBV18 and TRBJ2-6, the complete variable domain reads NAGVMQNPRHLVRRRGQEARLRCSPMKGHSHVYWYRQLPEEGLKFMVYLQKENIIDESGMPKERFSAEFPKEGPSILRIQQVVRGDSAAYFCASSPPALSSGANVLTFGAGSRLTVL.

The chain carries TRBV30 and TRBJ2-2; TRBD2 agrees at 10 bases. With 5 bases clipped from V and 3 bases from J, the junction kept 9 bases outside the gene matches. Germline V gene sequence: CDR1 GTSNPN, CDR2 SVGIG (reference sequence). This CDR3 has 16 amino acids. The CDR3 sequence is CAWSFPSGSYTGELFF. In nucleotides, the CDR3 is TGTGCCTGGTCCTTTCCTAGCGGGAGTTACACCGGGGAGCTGTTTTTT.

This chain links TRBV19 with TRBJ2-2; D is tentatively TRBD1 or TRBD2 (6 bases each). Germline-derived CDR1 and CDR2 are LNHDA and SQIVND (reference sequence). This CDR3 has 14 residues. Trimming pared 4 bases from V and 7 bases from J, leaving 13 bases between. CDR3 nucleotide sequence: TGTGCCAGTAGTAAGAGGCGGGACATCGGGGAGCTGTTTTTT. It specifies CASSKRRDIGELFF. Variable domain in full (rest from reference TRBV19 and TRBJ2-2): DGGITQSPKYLFRKEGQNVTLSCEQNLNHDAMYWYRQDPGQGLRLIYYSQIVNDFQKGDIAEGYSVSREKKESFPLTVTSAQKNPTAFYLCASSKRRDIGELFFGEGSRLTVL.

This clone was detected once. The chain links TRBV5-6 to TRBJ1-5, with D possibly TRBD1 on 5 matching bases. Trimming stripped 0 bases from V and 4 bases from J, with 11 bases between. The germline CDR1 and CDR2 sequences are SGHDT and YYEEEE. The CDR3 spans 15 residues. The CDR3 sequence is CASSLAAKGNQPQHF. Here the CDR3 DNA reads TGTGCCAGCAGCTTGGCAGCCAAGGGGAATCAGCCCCAGCATTTT.

The chain employs TRBV27 and TRBJ2-1, with 12 bases lining up with TRBD2. The CDR3 extends over 16 amino acids. The V gene end was trimmed by 0 bases and the J gene end by 7 bases; junction bases not matched to a gene: 4. The germline V gene has CDR1 MNHEY and CDR2 SMNVEV (reference sequence). CDR3 in amino acids: CASSLSTLAGGNEQFF. The CDR3 DNA reads TGTGCCAGCAGTTTATCGACACTAGCGGGAGGAAATGAGCAGTTCTTC.

V usage is TRBV14 and J usage is TRBJ2-5; 7 nucleotides align to TRBD2. The last part of the DNA fits TRBJ2-7 better; the J call may be wrong. CDR3 length: 14 residues. CDR1 is SGHDN, CDR2 FVKESK, per germline. CDR3 DNA sequence: TGTGCCAGCAGCCACCCGGGACTACCTTACGAGCAGTACTTC. Protein: CASSHPGLPYEQYF.

The chain carries TRBV2 and TRBJ2-5; the D is unclear. The V end was cut by 6 bases, the J end by 5 bases, with 4 bases between. CDR1 is SNHLY and CDR2 is FYNNEI in the germline V gene. The CDR3 spans 10 residues. CDR3 DNA sequence: TGTGCCAGCAGGAGGGAGACCCAGTACTTC. Translated: CASRRETQYF.

The sample holds one count of this clone. The chain is built from TRBV7-2 and TRBJ1-3; no firm D call. CDR3 length: 14 amino acids. V lost 3 bases and J 4 bases, leaving 10 bases between the germline ends. Germline values: CDR1 SGHTA, CDR2 FQGNSA. CDR3 region: CASSLSGTGNTIYF. The DNA for the CDR3 is TGTGCCAGCAGCTTGTCGGGTACGGGAAACACCATATATTTT. The variable domain in full, with the rest retrieved from reference TRBV7-2 and TRBJ1-3, is GAGVSQSPSNKVTEKGKDVELRCDPISGHTALYWYRQSLGQGLEFLIYFQGNSAPDKSGLPSDRFSAERTGGSVSTLTIQRTQQEDSAVYLCASSLSGTGNTIYFGEGSWLTVV.

This chain links TRBV7-8 with TRBJ2-1; TRBD2 matches 8 bases. The J segment lost 7 bases and the V segment lost 0 bases, leaving 5 bases of the junction unmatched. In germline, CDR1 is SGHVS, CDR2 FQNEAQ. The CDR3 covers 15 residues. CDR3 region: CASSLASGVVNEQFF. DNA for the CDR3: TGTGCCAGCAGCTTAGCTAGCGGGGTGGTGAATGAGCAGTTCTTC.

The chain employs TRBV4-1 and TRBJ1-1; D is undetermined. Germline V gene data show CDR1 as MGHRA and CDR2 as YSYEKL. CDR3 length: 16 amino acids. The ends were cut back, 3 bases at V and 3 bases at J, with 17 bases in the middle. The CDR3 DNA sequence: TGCGCCAGCAGCCAGTTATTACAGTGGAGGGACACTGAAGCTTTCTTT. It codes for CASSQLLQWRDTEAFF.

The chain combines TRBV6-6 with TRBJ2-1; 11 nucleotides align to TRBD2. V lost 7 bases to trimming and J lost 3 bases; unmatched junction nucleotides: 8. This CDR3 spans 16 amino acids. Germline V lookup: CDR1 MNHNY, CDR2 SVGAGI (reference sequence). CDR3 nucleotides: TGTGCCAGCATGTATAGCGGGGGGGCCCTCTACAATGAGCAGTTCTTC. It specifies CASMYSGGALYNEQFF.

The CDR3 nucleotides read TGTGCCAGTAGTAGACTAGTCTGCAATGAGCAGTTCTTC. Its translation: CASSRLVCNEQFF. V is TRBV19 and J is TRBJ2-1; weak D call: TRBD2 (6 bases). Trimming took 4 bases from V and 6 from J, leaving 10 bases between them. This CDR3 has 13 amino acids. Germline V gives CDR1 LNHDA, CDR2 SQIVND (reference sequence).

The V gene is TRBV7-2, the J gene TRBJ2-1; D remains ambiguous. This CDR3 region has 12 residues. CDR1 and CDR2 (germline): SGHTA, FQGNSA. V was clipped by 0 bases and J by 7 bases, with 4 bases between them. The CDR3 spells CASSLAVNEQFF. The CDR3 nucleotides read TGTGCCAGCAGCTTAGCGGTAAATGAGCAGTTCTTC.

The rearrangement joins TRBV19 to TRBJ2-1; 7 bases are shared with TRBD2. J was trimmed by 10 bases and V by 3 bases; bases with no gene match: 0. This CDR3 contains 11 residues. Germline loops: CDR1 LNHDA, CDR2 SQIVND (reference sequence). CDR3 loop: CASSIGGEQFF. The CDR3 DNA reads TGTGCCAGTAGTATCGGGGGGGAGCAGTTCTTC.

The DNA of the CDR3 is TGTGCCAGTAGCCGACAACCTCCAAGCACCGGGGAGCTGTTTTTT. This codes for CASSRQPPSTGELFF. This chain links TRBV19 with TRBJ2-2; D remains unclear. Trimming took off 6 bases at V and 4 bases at J, with 15 bases between the two ends. CDR3 length equals 15 residues. The germline V gene has CDR1 LNHDA and CDR2 SQIVND (reference sequence).

The V and J genes are TRBV30 and TRBJ2-5; 11 bases are shared with TRBD2. The J call is doubtful: the DNA matches TRBJ2-7 better. This CDR3 has 17 residues. The germline gives CDR1 GTSNPN, CDR2 SVGIG (reference sequence). The CDR3 region has the DNA TGTGCCTGGAGATCCTCCCTTAGCGGGAGGGGTTCCTACGAGCAGTACTTC. This translates into CAWRSSLSGRGSYEQYF.

The rearrangement uses TRBV6-1 and TRBJ2-7; D is perhaps TRBD1 or TRBD2 (6 bases each). Germline lookup yields CDR1 MNHNS and CDR2 SASEGT. The CDR3 sequence is 14 residues long. Trimming took off 6 bases at V and 2 bases at J, with 14 bases between the two ends. The CDR3 reads CASRGGYPAYEQYF. CDR3 nucleotides: TGTGCCAGCAGGGGGGGCTACCCCGCCTACGAGCAGTACTTC.

V gene TRBV19 combines with J gene TRBJ1-4; possible D gene TRBD1, 6 bases. Germline CDR1 and CDR2: LNHDA and SQIVND (reference sequence). Deletions cut 3 bases from V and 0 bases from J, with 14 bases between. The CDR3 length is 17 residues. CDR3 amino acids: CASSILGGGATNEKLFF. The CDR3 DNA follows: TGTGCCAGTAGTATCCTCGGAGGGGGAGCAACTAATGAAAAACTGTTTTTT.

The V call is TRBV6-5, the J call TRBJ2-2; perhaps D is TRBD1 or TRBD2 (5 bases each). This CDR3 region has 14 residues. The germline gives CDR1 MNHEY, CDR2 SVGAGI. Trimming stripped 5 bases from V and 10 bases from J, with 17 bases between. CDR3 amino acids: CASSATGALEELFF. In DNA form, the CDR3 reads TGTGCCAGCAGTGCCACCGGGGCCCTGGAGGAGCTGTTTTTT.

In this sample, this clone turned up once. The rearrangement links TRBV5-1 to TRBJ2-2, with D possibly matching TRBD2 (6 bases). Between the trimmed V and J ends, which lost 4 bases and 6 bases, there was a span of 10 bases. The CDR3 has 13 residues. Germline V gene sequence: CDR1 SGHRS, CDR2 YFSETQ. This CDR3 is CASSLLAAGELFF. The CDR3, as DNA: TGCGCCAGCAGCCTCTTAGCGGCCGGGGAGCTGTTTTTT.

This CDR3 reads CASSTGSNEQYF. CDR3 bases: TGTGCCAGCAGCACCGGGAGTAACGAGCAGTACTTC. The chain joins TRBV6-6 to TRBJ2-7; weak D call: TRBD2 (6 bases). V was cut by 6 bases and J by 5 bases, with 11 bases left in between. The germline gives CDR1 MNHNY, CDR2 SVGAGI (reference sequence). The CDR3 extends over 12 amino acids.

This chain uses TRBV10-2 with TRBJ1-5, with D possibly matching TRBD1 (6 bases). CDR3 size: 15 residues. V dropped 0 bases and J dropped 4 bases, with 10 bases sitting between them. The V gene's germline CDR1 is WSHSY and CDR2 SAAADI. CDR3: CASSESRGGNQPQHF. The CDR3 DNA is TGCGCCAGCAGTGAGTCTAGGGGGGGGAATCAGCCCCAGCATTTT.

The rearrangement uses TRBV4-1 and TRBJ2-3; 11 nucleotides agree with TRBD1. Trimming at V came to 4 bases and at J to 5 bases, leaving 11 bases not matched to a gene. This CDR3 spans 17 amino acids. Germline loops: CDR1 MGHRA, CDR2 YSYEKL. The CDR3 spells CASSRARGTGGEDTQYF. CDR3 bases: TGCGCCAGCAGCCGGGCCCGCGGGACAGGGGGAGAAGATACGCAGTATTTT.

The V call is TRBV5-6, the J call TRBJ2-1; unclear D gene. V lost 3 bases and J lost 0, with 16 bases in between. Germline loops: CDR1 SGHDT, CDR2 YYEEEE. The CDR3 loop spans 17 amino acids. Written as DNA, the CDR3 is TGTGCCAGCAGCTGGGCTCGGGTATCGAGCTCCTACAATGAGCAGTTCTTC. Protein sequence: CASSWARVSSSYNEQFF.

In the case of this clone: Other DNA sequences in this specimen translate into the identical CDR3. This rearrangement joins TRBV4-1 to TRBJ2-5; the D gene is possibly TRBD2 (6 bases). This CDR3 is built from 15 residues. Germline lookup yields CDR1 MGHRA and CDR2 YSYEKL. V lost 4 bases, J lost 5 bases, and 17 bases lay in between. The CDR3: CASSRYSGGIETQYF. The CDR3, as DNA: TGCGCCAGCAGCCGATATAGCGGTGGGATCGAGACCCAGTACTTC.

The V gene is TRBV30, the J gene TRBJ1-1; D is possibly TRBD1 (5 bases). V was pared by 7 bases and J by 0 bases, with 12 bases between. CDR3 length: 13 residues. Germline CDR1 is GTSNPN and CDR2 is SVGIG (reference sequence). CDR3 in amino acids: CASTATMNTEAFF. Written as DNA, the CDR3 is TGTGCCTCGACAGCCACCATGAACACTGAAGCTTTCTTT.